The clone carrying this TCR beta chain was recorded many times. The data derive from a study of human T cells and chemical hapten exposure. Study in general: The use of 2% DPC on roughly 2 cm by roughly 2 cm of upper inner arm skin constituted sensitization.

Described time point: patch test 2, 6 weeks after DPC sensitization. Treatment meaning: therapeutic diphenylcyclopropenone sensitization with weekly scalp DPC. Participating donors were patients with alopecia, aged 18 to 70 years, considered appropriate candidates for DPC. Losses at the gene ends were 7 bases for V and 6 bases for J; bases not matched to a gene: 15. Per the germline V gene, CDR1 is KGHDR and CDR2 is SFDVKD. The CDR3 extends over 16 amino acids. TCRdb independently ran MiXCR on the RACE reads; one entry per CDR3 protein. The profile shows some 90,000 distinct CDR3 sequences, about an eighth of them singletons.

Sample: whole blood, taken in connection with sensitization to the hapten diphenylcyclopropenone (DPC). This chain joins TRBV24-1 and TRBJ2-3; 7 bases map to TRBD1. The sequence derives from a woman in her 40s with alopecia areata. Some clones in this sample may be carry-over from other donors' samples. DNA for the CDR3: TGTGCCACCAGCGAACAGGGGATTGGATGGAGTGATACGCAGTATTTT. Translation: CATSEQGIGWSDTQYF.